The 15 T cell receptor beta chains below all came from one sample that was sequenced in a study of cytomegalovirus exposure and HLA in healthy donors. 13 Jbeta primers and 60 Vbeta primers were used for the PCR. The protocol was immunoSEQ multiplex PCR, while the TCRdb copy is restricted to in-frame clones and leaves out a portion. The sample carries over 30,000 clones, around 70% recorded once. The sequenced sample was PBMCs. The receptor source for this set is a man in his forties or fifties in good health and CMV-seropositive.

This chain joins TRBV7-2 and TRBJ2-1; TRBD2 matches 11 bases. The CDR3 spans 16 residues. The V segment lost 0 bases and the J segment 7 bases; nucleotides outside the gene matches: 5. Germline values: CDR1 SGHTA, CDR2 FQGNSA. The CDR3 nucleotides read TGTGCCAGCAGCTTAGCTAGCGGGGGGGCAAGGAATGAGCAGTTCTTC. Translating it yields CASSLASGGARNEQFF.

The chain employs TRBV6-5 and TRBJ1-5; 11 bases line up with TRBD1. V lost 6 bases and J lost 3; bases outside the gene matches: 4. CDR3 length equals 15 residues. The germline V gene has CDR1 MNHEY and CDR2 SVGAGI. The CDR3 DNA reads as TGTGCCAGCAGCCGGACAGGGGGCACCAATCAGCCCCAGCATTTT. Its protein product is CASSRTGGTNQPQHF.

V gene TRBV25-1 combines with J gene TRBJ2-3; TRBD1 matches at 9 bases. Unmatched junction bases numbered 9, after V lost 6 bases and J lost 2 bases. In germline, CDR1 is MGHDK, CDR2 SYGVNS. The CDR3 loop spans 16 amino acids. CDR3 nucleotide sequence: TGTGCCAGCAGCGCTCGGGACAGGGCTTTCACAGATACGCAGTATTTT. This translates into CASSARDRAFTDTQYF. The entire variable domain, with the rest obtained from reference TRBV25-1 and TRBJ2-3, is as follows: EADIYQTPRYLVIGTGKKITLECSQTMGHDKMYWYQQDPGMELHLIHYSYGVNSTEKGDLSSESTVSRIRTEHFPLTLESARPSHTSQYLCASSARDRAFTDTQYFGPGTRLTVL.

The rearrangement uses TRBV6-4 and TRBJ2-3; 11 nucleotides align to TRBD2. Looked up from germline, CDR1 is MRHNA and CDR2 is SNTAGT. V trimming: 0 bases; J trimming: 3 bases; junction bases outside the gene matches: 2. The CDR3 has 16 amino acids. CDR3: CASSDSVAGGTDTQYF. The CDR3 nucleotides are TGTGCCAGCAGTGACTCGGTAGCGGGGGGGACAGATACGCAGTATTTT.

This chain joins TRBV4-2 and TRBJ2-2, with 9 bases identical to TRBD2. There are 17 residues in the CDR3. V lost 3 bases, J lost 7 bases, and 12 bases stayed unmatched. Germline V gene data show CDR1 as LGHNA and CDR2 as YNFKEQ. CDR3 sequence reads: CASSQPLGLAPRGELFF. The CDR3, as DNA: TGTGCCAGCAGCCAGCCCCTGGGACTAGCTCCCCGCGGGGAGCTGTTTTTT.

The V gene is TRBV5-5, the J gene TRBJ1-5, with 9 bases identical to TRBD1. This CDR3 contains 13 residues. Germline trimming cut 3 bases from V and 7 bases from J; bases unmatched to any gene: 2. Looked up from germline, CDR1 is SGHKS and CDR2 is YYEKEE (reference sequence). CDR3 bases: TGTGCCAGCAGCTGGGACAGGGACCAGCCCCAGCATTTT. Translating it yields CASSWDRDQPQHF.

J is TRBJ1-5 and V is TRBV7-5. TRBV7-5 is a documented pseudogene. The CDR3 is 12 amino acids. CDR3 nucleotide sequence: TGTGTCAGAAGCTTCCCCTATCAGCCCCAGCATTTT. This encodes CVRSFPYQPQHF.

There are a few counts of this clone. This chain uses TRBV28 with TRBJ1-4; D unresolved. CDR3 size: 12 residues. The germline V gene encodes CDR1 MDHEN and CDR2 SYDVKM. Trimming pared 5 bases from V and 5 bases from J, leaving 6 bases between. In nucleotides, the CDR3 is TGTGCCAGCAGTAAGCCCAATGAAAAACTGTTTTTT. Its translation: CASSKPNEKLFF.

The rearrangement links TRBV5-6 to TRBJ2-5, with 12 bases that match TRBD2. Trimming cost V 4 bases and J 4 bases; bases outside gene matches: 2. This CDR3 spans 14 amino acids. Looked up from germline, CDR1 is SGHDT and CDR2 is YYEEEE. The CDR3 spells CASSPSGGAETQYF. CDR3 in DNA: TGTGCCAGCAGCCCTAGCGGGGGGGCAGAGACCCAGTACTTC.

In its sample, this clone was seen a few times. The chain has TRBV19 and TRBJ2-2; 9 nucleotides agree with TRBD1. The J segment lost 6 bases and the V segment lost 6 bases, leaving 11 bases of the junction unmatched. Per germline, CDR1 LNHDA and CDR2 SQIVND (reference sequence). The CDR3 covers 16 residues. The CDR3 nucleotides are TGTGCCAGTAGCCTACAGGGGGCCCCCAGGGCCGGGGAGCTGTTTTTT. It encodes CASSLQGAPRAGELFF.

This chain links TRBV9 with TRBJ1-5, with 8 bases identical to TRBD1. There are 15 residues in the CDR3. The junction had 3 bases not matched to a gene; V was cut back by 0 bases and J by 4 bases. Looked up from germline, CDR1 is SGDLS and CDR2 is YYNGEE. This CDR3 is CASSVGDRSNQPQHF. The CDR3 DNA is TGTGCCAGCAGCGTAGGGGACAGGAGTAATCAGCCCCAGCATTTT.

Judged by abundance, this clone is medium-sized. This chain connects TRBV5-3 to TRBJ1-3; 10 nucleotides agree with TRBD1. TRBV5-3 is marked as an open reading frame, function uncertain. The CDR3 is made up of 15 amino acids. J lost 4 bases, V lost 4 bases, and 5 bases had no gene match. The CDR3: CARSPGTGDGNTIYF. In DNA, the CDR3 is TGTGCCAGAAGCCCGGGGACAGGGGACGGAAACACCATATATTTT.

This clone has just one count. This chain links TRBV11-2 with TRBJ2-7; D call uncertain. V lost 5 bases to trimming and J lost 6 bases, with 8 bases between them. Per the germline V gene, CDR1 is SGHAT and CDR2 is FQNNGV. The CDR3 loop spans 11 amino acids. CDR3 residues: CASSLGLEQYF. The CDR3 bases are TGTGCCAGCAGCCTAGGTCTCGAGCAGTACTTC.

Written as DNA, the CDR3 is TGTGCCAGCAGCGTAGCTAAGAACACTGAAGCTTTCTTT. Amino acid sequence: CASSVAKNTEAFF. The gene calls are TRBV9 and TRBJ1-1; no clear D. Trimming removed 0 bases from V and 1 base from J, with 4 bases in between. This CDR3 comprises 13 residues. Germline assignment: CDR1 SGDLS and CDR2 YYNGEE.

This sequence joins TRBV10-3 and TRBJ2-7, with TRBD1 identical over 9 bases. CDR1 is ENHRY, CDR2 SYGVKD, per germline. This CDR3 is built from 13 residues. J was trimmed by 0 bases and V by 11 bases; bases with no gene match: 5. In DNA, the CDR3 is TGTGCCCTGGGGACAGGGCCCTCCTACGAGCAGTACTTC. Its protein is CALGTGPSYEQYF.